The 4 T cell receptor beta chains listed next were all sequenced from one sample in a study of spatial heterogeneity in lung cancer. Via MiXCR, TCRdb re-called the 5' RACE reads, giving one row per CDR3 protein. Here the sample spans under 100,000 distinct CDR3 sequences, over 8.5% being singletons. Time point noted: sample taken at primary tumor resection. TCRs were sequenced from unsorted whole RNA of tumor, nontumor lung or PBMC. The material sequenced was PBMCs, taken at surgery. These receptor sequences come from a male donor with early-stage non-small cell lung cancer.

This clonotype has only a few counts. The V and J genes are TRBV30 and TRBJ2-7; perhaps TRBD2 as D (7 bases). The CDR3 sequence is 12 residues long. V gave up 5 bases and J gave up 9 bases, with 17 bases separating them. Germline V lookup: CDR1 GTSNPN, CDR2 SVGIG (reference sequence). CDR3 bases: TGTGCCTGGGGAGCGGGACAACCCGGGCAGTACTTC. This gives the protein CAWGAGQPGQYF.

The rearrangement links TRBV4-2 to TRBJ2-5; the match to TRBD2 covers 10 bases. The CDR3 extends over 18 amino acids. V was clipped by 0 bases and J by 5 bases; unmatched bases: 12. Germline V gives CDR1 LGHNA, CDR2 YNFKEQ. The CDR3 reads CASSQEPSQRGGFETQYF. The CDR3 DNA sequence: TGTGCCAGCAGCCAAGAGCCCTCCCAGCGGGGGGGCTTTGAGACCCAGTACTTC.

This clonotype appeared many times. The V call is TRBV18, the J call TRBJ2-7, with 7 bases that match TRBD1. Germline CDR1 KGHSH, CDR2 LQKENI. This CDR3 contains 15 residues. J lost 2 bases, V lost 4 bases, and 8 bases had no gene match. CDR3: CASSRETGRAYEQYF. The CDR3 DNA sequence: TGTGCCAGCTCACGAGAGACAGGGCGTGCCTACGAGCAGTACTTC.

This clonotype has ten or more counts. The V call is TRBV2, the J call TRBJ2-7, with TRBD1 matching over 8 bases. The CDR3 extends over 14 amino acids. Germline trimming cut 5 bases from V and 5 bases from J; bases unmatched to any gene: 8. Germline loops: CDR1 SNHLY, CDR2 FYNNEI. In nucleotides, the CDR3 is TGTGCCAGCAGTACACGGACAGGGCTCGACGAGCAGTACTTC. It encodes CASSTRTGLDEQYF. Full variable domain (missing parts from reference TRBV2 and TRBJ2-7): EPEVTQTPSHQVTQMGQEVILRCVPISNHLYFYWYRQILGQKVEFLVSFYNNEISEKSEIFDDQFSVERPDGSNFTLKIRSTKLEDSAMYFCASSTRTGLDEQYFGPGTRLTVT.